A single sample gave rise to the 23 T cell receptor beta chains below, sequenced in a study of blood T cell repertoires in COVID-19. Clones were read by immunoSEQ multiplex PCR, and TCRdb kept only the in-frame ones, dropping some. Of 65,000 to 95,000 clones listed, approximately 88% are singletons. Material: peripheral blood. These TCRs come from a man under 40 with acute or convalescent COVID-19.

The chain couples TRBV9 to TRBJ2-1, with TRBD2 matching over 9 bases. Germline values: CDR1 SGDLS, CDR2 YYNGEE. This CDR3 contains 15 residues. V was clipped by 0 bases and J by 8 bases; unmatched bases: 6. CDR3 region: CASSVALAGPDEQFF. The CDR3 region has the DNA TGTGCCAGCAGCGTAGCGCTAGCGGGACCGGATGAGCAGTTCTTC.

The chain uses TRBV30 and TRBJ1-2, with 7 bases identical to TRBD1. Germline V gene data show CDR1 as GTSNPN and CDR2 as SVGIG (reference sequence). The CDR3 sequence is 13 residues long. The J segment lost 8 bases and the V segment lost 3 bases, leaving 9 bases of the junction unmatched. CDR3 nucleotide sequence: TGTGCCTGGAGGCTAAACAGGGGCCAGGGCTACACCTTC. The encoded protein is CAWRLNRGQGYTF. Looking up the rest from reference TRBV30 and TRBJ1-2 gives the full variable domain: SQTIHQWPATLVQPVGSPLSLECTVEGTSNPNLYWYRQAAGRGLQLLFYSVGIGQISSEVPQNLSASRPQDRQFILSSKKLLLSDSGFYLCAWRLNRGQGYTFGSGTRLTVV.

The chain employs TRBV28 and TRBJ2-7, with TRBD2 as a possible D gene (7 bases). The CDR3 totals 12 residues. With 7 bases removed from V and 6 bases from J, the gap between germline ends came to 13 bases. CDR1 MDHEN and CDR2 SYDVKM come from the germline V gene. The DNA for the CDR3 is TGTGCCAGCATCTCCGGGGGGCTCGAGCAGTACTTC. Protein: CASISGGLEQYF.

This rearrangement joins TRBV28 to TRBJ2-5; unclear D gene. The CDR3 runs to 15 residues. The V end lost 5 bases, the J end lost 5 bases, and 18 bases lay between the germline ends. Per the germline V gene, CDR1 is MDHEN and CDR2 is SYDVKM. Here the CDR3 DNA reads TGTGCCAGCAGTCCGTCCCCCCCCGCGGCGGAGACCCAGTACTTC. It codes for CASSPSPPAAETQYF.

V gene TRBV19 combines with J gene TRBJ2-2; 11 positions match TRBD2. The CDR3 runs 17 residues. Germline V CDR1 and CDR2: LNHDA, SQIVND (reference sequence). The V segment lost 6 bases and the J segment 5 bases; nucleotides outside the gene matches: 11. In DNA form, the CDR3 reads TGTGCCAGTAGGATGAGGCTAGCGGGAGGAAGAACCGGGGAGCTGTTTTTT. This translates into CASRMRLAGGRTGELFF.

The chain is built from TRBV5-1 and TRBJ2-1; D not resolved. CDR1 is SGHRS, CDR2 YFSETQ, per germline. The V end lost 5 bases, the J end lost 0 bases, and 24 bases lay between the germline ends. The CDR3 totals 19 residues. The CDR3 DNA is TGCGCCAGCAGTGCGCCTCCGGGTTATCCCCCCAGCTCCTACAATGAGCAGTTCTTC. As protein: CASSAPPGYPPSSYNEQFF.

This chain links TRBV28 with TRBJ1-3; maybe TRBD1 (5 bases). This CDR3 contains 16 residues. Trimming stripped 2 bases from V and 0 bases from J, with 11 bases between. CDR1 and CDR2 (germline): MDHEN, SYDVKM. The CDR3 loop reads CASSLIGAFSGNTIYF. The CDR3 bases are TGTGCCAGCAGTTTAATAGGGGCTTTCTCTGGAAACACCATATATTTT.

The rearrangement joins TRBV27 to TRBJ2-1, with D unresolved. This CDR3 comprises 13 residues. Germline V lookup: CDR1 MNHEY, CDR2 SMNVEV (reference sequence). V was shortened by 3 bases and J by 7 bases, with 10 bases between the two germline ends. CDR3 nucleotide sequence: TGTGCCAGCAGTTTTAAGCCGCTGAATGAGCAGTTCTTC. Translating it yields CASSFKPLNEQFF.

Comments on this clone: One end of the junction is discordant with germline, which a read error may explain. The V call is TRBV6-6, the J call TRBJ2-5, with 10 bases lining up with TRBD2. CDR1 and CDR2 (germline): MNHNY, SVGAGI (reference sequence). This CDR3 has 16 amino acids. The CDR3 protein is CASMVSGRGPKEAQYF. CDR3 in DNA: TGTGCCAGCATGGTCAGCGGGAGGGGCCCGAAAGAGGCCCAGTACTTC.

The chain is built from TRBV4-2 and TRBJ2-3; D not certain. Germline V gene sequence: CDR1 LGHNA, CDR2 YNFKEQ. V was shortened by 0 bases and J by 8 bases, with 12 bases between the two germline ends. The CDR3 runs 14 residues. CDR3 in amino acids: CASSQDLVTSTQYF. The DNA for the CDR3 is TGTGCCAGCAGCCAAGATTTGGTAACAAGTACGCAGTATTTT.

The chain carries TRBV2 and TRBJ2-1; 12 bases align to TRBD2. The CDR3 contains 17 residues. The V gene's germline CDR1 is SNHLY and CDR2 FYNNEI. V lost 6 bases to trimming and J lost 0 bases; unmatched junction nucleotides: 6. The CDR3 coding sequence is TGTGCCAGCAGAAGAACTAGCGGGAGGTCCTCCTACAATGAGCAGTTCTTC. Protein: CASRRTSGRSSYNEQFF.

CDR3 sequence: CASSLRSSDTQYF. CDR3 coding DNA: TGTGCCAGCAGCTTACGTAGTTCCGATACGCAGTATTTT. V is TRBV7-2 and J is TRBJ2-3, with no clear D. Trimming removed 2 bases from V and 6 bases from J, with 9 bases in between. The V gene's germline CDR1 is SGHTA and CDR2 FQGNSA. This CDR3 is 13 amino acids long. The entire variable domain, with the rest obtained from reference TRBV7-2 and TRBJ2-3, is as follows: GAGVSQSPSNKVTEKGKDVELRCDPISGHTALYWYRQSLGQGLEFLIYFQGNSAPDKSGLPSDRFSAERTGGSVSTLTIQRTQQEDSAVYLCASSLRSSDTQYFGPGTRLTVL.

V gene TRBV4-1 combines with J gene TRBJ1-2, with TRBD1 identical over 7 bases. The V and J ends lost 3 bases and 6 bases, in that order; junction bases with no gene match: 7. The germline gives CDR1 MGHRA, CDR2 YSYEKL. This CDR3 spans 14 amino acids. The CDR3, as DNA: TGCGCCAGCAGCCACCGCGGGACAGCAGATGGCTACACCTTC. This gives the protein CASSHRGTADGYTF.

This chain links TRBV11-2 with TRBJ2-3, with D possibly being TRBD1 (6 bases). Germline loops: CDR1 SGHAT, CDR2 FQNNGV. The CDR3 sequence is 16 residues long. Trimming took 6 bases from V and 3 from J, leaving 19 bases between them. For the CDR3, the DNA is TGTGCCAGCAGACGACCGGGGCTTCAGGGGACAGATACGCAGTATTTT. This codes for CASRRPGLQGTDTQYF.

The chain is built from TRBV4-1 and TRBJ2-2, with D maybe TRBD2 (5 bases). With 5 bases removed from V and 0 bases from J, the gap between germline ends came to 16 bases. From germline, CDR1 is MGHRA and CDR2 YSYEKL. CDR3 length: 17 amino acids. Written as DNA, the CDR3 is TGCGCCAGCAGCTTTGGGGTGCGGGCACCGAACACCGGGGAGCTGTTTTTT. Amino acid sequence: CASSFGVRAPNTGELFF.

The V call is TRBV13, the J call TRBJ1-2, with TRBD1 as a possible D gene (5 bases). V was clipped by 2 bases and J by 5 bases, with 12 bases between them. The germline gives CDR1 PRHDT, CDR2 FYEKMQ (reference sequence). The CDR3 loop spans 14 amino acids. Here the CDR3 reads CASSLPGRGYGYTF. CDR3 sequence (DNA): TGTGCCAGCAGCTTACCAGGCCGGGGGTATGGCTACACCTTC.

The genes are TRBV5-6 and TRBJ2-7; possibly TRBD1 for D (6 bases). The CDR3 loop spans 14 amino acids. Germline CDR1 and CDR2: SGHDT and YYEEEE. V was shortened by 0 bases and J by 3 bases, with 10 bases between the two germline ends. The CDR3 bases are TGTGCCAGCAGCTTGGGACAGGATCACTACGAGCAGTACTTC. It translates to CASSLGQDHYEQYF.

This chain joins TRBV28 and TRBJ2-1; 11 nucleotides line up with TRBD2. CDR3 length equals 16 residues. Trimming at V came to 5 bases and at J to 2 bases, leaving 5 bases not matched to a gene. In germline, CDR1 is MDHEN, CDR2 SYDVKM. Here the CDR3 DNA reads TGTGCCAGCAGTCAACTAGCGGGAGTAACCTACAATGAGCAGTTCTTC. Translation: CASSQLAGVTYNEQFF.

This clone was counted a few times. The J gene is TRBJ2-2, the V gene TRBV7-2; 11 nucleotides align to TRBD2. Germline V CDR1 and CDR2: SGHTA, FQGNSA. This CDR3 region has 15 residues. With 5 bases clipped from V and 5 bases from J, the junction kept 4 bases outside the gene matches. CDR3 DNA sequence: TGTGCCAGCAGCCCGGCTAGCGGGAGGACCGGGGAGCTGTTTTTT. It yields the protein CASSPASGRTGELFF.

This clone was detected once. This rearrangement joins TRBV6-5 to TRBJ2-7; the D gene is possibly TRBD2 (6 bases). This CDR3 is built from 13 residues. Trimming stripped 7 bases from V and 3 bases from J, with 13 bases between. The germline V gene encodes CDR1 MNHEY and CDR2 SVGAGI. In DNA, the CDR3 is TGTGCCAGCACTCTCGGGGGTCTCTACGAGCAGTACTTC. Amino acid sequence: CASTLGGLYEQYF.

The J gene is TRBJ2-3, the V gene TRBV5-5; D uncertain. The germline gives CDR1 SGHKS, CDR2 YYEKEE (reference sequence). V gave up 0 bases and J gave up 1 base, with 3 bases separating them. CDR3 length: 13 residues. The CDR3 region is CASSLAGTDTQYF. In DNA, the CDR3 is TGTGCCAGCAGCTTGGCGGGCACAGATACGCAGTATTTT.

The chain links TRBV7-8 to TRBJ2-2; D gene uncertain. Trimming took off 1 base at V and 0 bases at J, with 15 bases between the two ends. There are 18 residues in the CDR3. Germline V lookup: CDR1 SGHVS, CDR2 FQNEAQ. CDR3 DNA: TGTGCCAGCAGCTTAGTACTAATTCAGTATGCGAACACCGGGGAGCTGTTTTTT. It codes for CASSLVLIQYANTGELFF.

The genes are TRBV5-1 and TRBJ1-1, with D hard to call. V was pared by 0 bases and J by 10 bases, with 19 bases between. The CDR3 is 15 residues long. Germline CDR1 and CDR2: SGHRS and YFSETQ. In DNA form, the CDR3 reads TGCGCCAGCAGCTTGGGTGGTCTTTATGAGTTTCGAGCTTTCTTT. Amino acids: CASSLGGLYEFRAFF.